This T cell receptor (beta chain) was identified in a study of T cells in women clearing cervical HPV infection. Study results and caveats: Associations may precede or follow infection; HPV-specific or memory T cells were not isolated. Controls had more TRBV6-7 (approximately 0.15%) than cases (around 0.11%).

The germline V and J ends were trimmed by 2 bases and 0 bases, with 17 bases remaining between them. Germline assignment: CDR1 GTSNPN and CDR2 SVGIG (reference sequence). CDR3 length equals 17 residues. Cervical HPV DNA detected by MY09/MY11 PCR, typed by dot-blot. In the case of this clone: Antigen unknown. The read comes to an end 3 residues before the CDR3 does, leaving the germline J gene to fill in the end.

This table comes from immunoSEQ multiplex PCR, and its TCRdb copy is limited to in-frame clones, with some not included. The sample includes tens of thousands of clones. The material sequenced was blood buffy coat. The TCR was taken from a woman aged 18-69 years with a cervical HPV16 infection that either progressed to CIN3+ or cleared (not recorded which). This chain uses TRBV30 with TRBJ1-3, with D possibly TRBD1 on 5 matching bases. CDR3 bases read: TGTGCCTGGAGTAAGAGATTCGACAGCCTCTCTGGAAACACC. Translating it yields CAWSKRFDSLSGNT. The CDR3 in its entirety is CAWSKRFDSLSGNTIYF.